This TCR beta chain appears in the sequencing data of a study of siplizumab effects on memory and regulatory T cells. Study-wide results and limits: In roughly 80-97% of proliferating CD4+ or CD8+ clones, a naive or memory phenotype could not be assigned.

The assay was immunoSEQ multiplex PCR, and TCRdb's table has in-frame clones only and misses some. This table has 80,000 to 130,000 clones, roughly 94% appearing once. Comments on this clone: What it binds is unknown.

Germline V gene sequence: CDR1 SGHTA, CDR2 FQGNSA. CDR3 length equals 14 residues. V was shortened by 5 bases and J by 3 bases, with 14 bases between the two germline ends. The chain is built from TRBV7-2 and TRBJ2-7; D possibly corresponds to TRBD2 (5 bases). The source material was Tregs sorted from blood. This receptor was identified in a human donor in good health. CDR3 bases: TGTGCCAGCAGCCCCATGGCTGACTACTACGAGCAGTACTTC. The encoded protein is CASSPMADYYEQYF.